The T cell receptor (beta chain) described here comes from a study of blood T cell repertoires in COVID-19 (dated by TCRdb to about 2020). In the study overall: The collaborator samples originated in the United States, Italy and Spain and spanned the acute and convalescent phases of COVID-19. The material from the prospective study consisted of cDNA or gDNA derived from T cells, B-cell-depleted T cells, or PBMCs. The dataset comprised deeply sampled blood TCRbeta repertoires from subjects exposed to, actively infected with, or recovered from COVID-19. A freely available public database, intended as a resource for researchers studying the immune response to SARS-CoV-2, is where the repertoires were released. Samples were obtained from the ongoing ImmuneRACE study (first 160 participants) and from about 1,300 subjects provided by 6 global collaborators. Sample metadata almost always included a de-identified subject ID, COVID-19 status, age in years and sex. Where available, HLA class I and class II types were obtained from metadata supplied by the sample provider rather than from assay-based typing.

From V the trimming removes 2 bases and from J it removes 6 bases, while the gene matches leave 8 bases of the junction unaccounted for. The CDR3 covers 15 residues, taking in both the cysteine and the phenylalanine. The retained sequence is limited to the CDR3, 45 bases, with the frame set at the first base. CDR1 and CDR2, per the germline V gene (reference sequence), are MNHEY and SMNVEV. Turning to this clone: The antigen it binds to is not known. Base qualities are not provided; no much larger clone lies one nucleotide away.

TCRbeta CDR3 regions were amplified from genomic DNA by means of the immunoSEQ Assay, a bias-controlled multiplex PCR. The original pipeline was this. The number of nucleated cells in each sample was estimated by amplification of reference gene primers within the assay. Sequence reads were collapsed and filtered to measure the absolute abundance of every unique TCRbeta CDR3 rearrangement. For each sample, productive Simpson clonality was calculated as the square root of Simpson's diversity index across productive rearrangements. TCRdb stores this immuneACCESS table with in-frame sequences only. Part of the clones is absent; in the studies checked, under half of the shortfall reflects unresolved V genes, and no reason is known for the rest. D and trimming come from the DNA, and the V and J calls and clone size come from that table. The sample table contains roughly 340,000 clones; only one count was recorded for 89% of them. Approximately 3% of the sample rests with the top ten.

At one collaborating source in Seattle, patients were enrolled during active infection and were followed longitudinally through the course of disease. Whole blood was collected in K2EDTA tubes by collaborating institutions according to the institutions' own protocols. Collaborator samples were shipped for TCRbeta analysis as frozen whole blood, isolated PBMCs, or DNA extracted from either sample type. Here is what the overall study found, with its caveats: Clinical and demographic metadata were provided uncurated, with the amount varying by source and participant.

The chain is made from TRBV27 and TRBJ2-7; the central 9 bases match TRBD1. The sequence was obtained from a woman in her 30s with COVID-19, enrolled during active disease. The source material was peripheral blood. The DNA reads TGTGCCAGCAGTTTAATGGGACAGGGTTTAGGCGAGCAGTACTTC. The encoded protein is CASSLMGQGLGEQYF.